This entry lists 27 T cell receptor beta chains sequenced from one sample in a study of identical twins. TCRdb re-derived calls from the 5' RACE reads in MiXCR, one entry per CDR3 protein. The table records approximately 600,000 distinct CDR3 sequences, approximately 10% of them present only once. These data are also associated with another study on yellow fever vaccine responses in identical twins.

The sample was PBMCs. The receptors derive from a woman aged 18-29 years in good health.

The chain employs TRBV11-2 and TRBJ2-3, with TRBD2 matching over 13 bases. Trimming took 2 bases from V and 5 from J; bases not matched to a gene: 10. The CDR3 is 18 amino acids. Germline V CDR1 and CDR2: SGHAT, FQNNGV. DNA of the CDR3: TGTGCCAGCAGCTTACTCATGACTAGCGGGAGGATCAGAGATACGCAGTATTTT. The encoded protein is CASSLLMTSGRIRDTQYF. Supplemented by reference TRBV11-2 and TRBJ2-3, the full variable domain reads EAGVAQSPRYKIIEKRQSVAFWCNPISGHATLYWYQQILGQGPKLLIQFQNNGVVDDSQLPKDRFSAERLKGVDSTLKIQPAKLEDSAVYLCASSLLMTSGRIRDTQYFGPGTRLTVL.

The chain carries TRBV20-1 and TRBJ2-5, with D tentatively TRBD1 (6 bases). CDR1 and CDR2 (germline): DFQATT, SNEGSKA (reference sequence). The CDR3 totals 12 residues. As DNA, the CDR3 is TGCAACGCTGGGGACACTCAAGAGACCCAGTACTTC. The encoded protein is CNAGDTQETQYF.

The genes are TRBV6-2 or TRBV6-3 and TRBJ2-1; 14 bases are a match to TRBD2. J gave up 11 bases and V 7 bases, and 10 bases lay outside the gene matches. The V gene's germline CDR1 is MNHEY and CDR2 SVGEGT. The CDR3 covers 15 residues. Here the CDR3 DNA reads TGTGCCAGCATCCACTGGGGACTAGCGGGAGAACAGCAGTTCTTC. Its translation: CASIHWGLAGEQQFF.

V usage is TRBV12-3 or TRBV12-4 and J usage is TRBJ1-6; 8 nucleotides match TRBD1. CDR3 size: 16 residues. Trimming cost V 7 bases and J 7 bases; bases outside gene matches: 12. CDR3 coding DNA: TGTGCCAGCAAACTCCAAGACAGGGGAAGCAATTCACCCCTCCACTTT. Its protein is CASKLQDRGSNSPLHF.

The chain uses TRBV27 and TRBJ2-7, with a weak D call TRBD2 (5 bases). The CDR3 has 15 residues. The V end lost 3 bases, the J end lost 1 base, and 13 bases lay between the germline ends. The germline gives CDR1 MNHEY, CDR2 SMNVEV (reference sequence). The CDR3 spells CASSFSGGTSYEQYF. CDR3 nucleotides: TGTGCCAGCAGTTTTTCCGGAGGAACATCCTACGAGCAGTACTTC.

This clonotype occurred a few times. CDR3 sequence reads: CASSPIGRELSYNEQFF. Written as DNA, the CDR3 is TGTGCCAGCAGCCCAATCGGGCGGGAGTTGTCCTACAATGAGCAGTTCTTC. This chain uses TRBV7-2 with TRBJ2-1; 7 bases match TRBD2. The V and J ends lost 5 bases and 1 base, in that order; junction bases with no gene match: 11. The CDR3 runs 17 residues. The V gene's germline CDR1 is SGHTA and CDR2 FQGNSA.

This chain joins TRBV11-2 and TRBJ2-7; 13 nucleotides match TRBD2. The CDR3 runs 19 residues. Germline V gene lookup returns CDR1 SGHAT and CDR2 FQNNGV. V was pared by 5 bases and J by 3 bases, with 16 bases of the junction left unmatched. CDR3 protein: CASSTGLAGQGRKVYEQYF. CDR3 nucleotide sequence: TGTGCCAGCAGCACGGGACTAGCGGGACAGGGGAGGAAGGTCTACGAGCAGTACTTC.

The chain links TRBV29-1 to TRBJ2-1; D might be TRBD2 (5 bases). The CDR3 extends over 14 amino acids. Trimming took 6 bases from V and 4 from J, leaving 16 bases between them. From germline, CDR1 is SQVTM and CDR2 ANQGSEA. CDR3 residues: CSVIGPGLYNEQFF. CDR3 coding DNA: TGCAGCGTGATCGGCCCAGGACTTTACAATGAGCAGTTCTTC.

This clonotype has a handful of counts. V is TRBV20-1 and J is TRBJ2-7, with 7 bases matching TRBD1. V dropped 6 bases and J dropped 9; count of bases not matched to a gene: 20. The length of the CDR3 is 15 residues. Germline CDR1 DFQATT, CDR2 SNEGSKA (reference sequence). CDR3 loop: CSAETDSTGIWGQYF. The DNA of the CDR3 is TGCAGTGCCGAAACAGATTCGACAGGGATTTGGGGGCAGTACTTC.

This clonotype was observed at least ten times. The rearrangement uses TRBV7-9 and TRBJ2-7; TRBD1 matches at 9 bases. Germline V gene lookup returns CDR1 SEHNR and CDR2 FQNEAQ (reference sequence). The trim removed 4 bases at V and 5 bases at J, leaving 3 bases unmatched. The CDR3 consists of 13 residues. The CDR3 region has the DNA TGTGCCAGCAGCTACAGGGGGCCGGACGAGCAGTACTTC. It is translated as CASSYRGPDEQYF. Supplemented by reference TRBV7-9 and TRBJ2-7, the full variable domain reads DTGVSQNPRHKITKRGQNVTFRCDPISEHNRLYWYRQTLGQGPEFLTYFQNEAQLEKSRLLSDRFSAERPKGSFSTLEIQRTEQGDSAMYLCASSYRGPDEQYFGPGTRLTVT.

This clonotype was counted a few times. The chain recombines TRBV9 with TRBJ2-7; D remains ambiguous. The V gene's germline CDR1 is SGDLS and CDR2 YYNGEE. V lost 0 bases, J lost 3 bases, and 10 bases lay in between. The CDR3 is 14 amino acids. The DNA for the CDR3 is TGTGCCAGCAGCGTAGGGAGTATGGGCTACGAGCAGTACTTC. This sequence encodes CASSVGSMGYEQYF.

The table lists this clonotype with a few counts. This chain connects TRBV4-3 to TRBJ2-2; TRBD1 agrees at 7 bases. The germline CDR1 and CDR2 sequences are LGHNA and YSLEER. This CDR3 is built from 16 residues. V was pared by 2 bases and J by 5 bases, with 8 bases of the junction left unmatched. CDR3 nucleotide sequence: TGCGCCAGCAGCCAATACACCGCAGGGGGAACCGGGGAGCTGTTTTTT. Its translation is CASSQYTAGGTGELFF.

This clonotype was observed many times. CDR3 bases: TGCAGCGGCGTCCACCGGGACAGGGGGAACGAGCAGTTCTTC. It codes for CSGVHRDRGNEQFF. The chain recombines TRBV29-1 with TRBJ2-1, with 11 positions matching TRBD1. V gave up 7 bases and J gave up 10 bases; unmatched junction bases: 12. CDR3 size: 14 residues. Looked up from germline, CDR1 is SQVTM and CDR2 is ANQGSEA.

This clonotype was picked up many times. The CDR3 region is CASSKSSGDSQETQYF. The CDR3 coding sequence is TGTGCCAGCAGCAAATCCAGCGGGGACAGCCAAGAGACCCAGTACTTC. V is TRBV21-1 and J is TRBJ2-5; TRBD1 reflects the table's D call only, with no check against the DNA. TRBV21-1 is a known pseudogene. The CDR3 has 16 residues.

This clonotype was observed a few times. J is TRBJ2-2 and V is TRBV4-1, with TRBD1 matching over 9 bases. The CDR3 loop spans 16 amino acids. The V and J ends lost 1 base and 4 bases, in that order; junction bases with no gene match: 4. Germline lookup yields CDR1 MGHRA and CDR2 YSYEKL. CDR3 DNA: TGCGCCAGCAGCCAAGGGGACAGGGCGGGCACCGGGGAGCTGTTTTTT. Its protein is CASSQGDRAGTGELFF.

The chain joins TRBV7-9 to TRBJ2-1; 8 nucleotides align to TRBD2. J was trimmed by 0 bases and V by 5 bases; bases with no gene match: 9. Germline CDR1 SEHNR, CDR2 FQNEAQ (reference sequence). This CDR3 comprises 17 residues. CDR3 DNA sequence: TGTGCCAGCAGCGGAACTAGCGGCCAGAACTCCTACAATGAGCAGTTCTTC. Amino acids: CASSGTSGQNSYNEQFF. The full variable domain, its missing parts supplied by reference TRBV7-9 and TRBJ2-1, is DTGVSQNPRHKITKRGQNVTFRCDPISEHNRLYWYRQTLGQGPEFLTYFQNEAQLEKSRLLSDRFSAERPKGSFSTLEIQRTEQGDSAMYLCASSGTSGQNSYNEQFFGPGTRLTVL.

This clonotype was detected ten times or more. V usage is TRBV12-3 or TRBV12-4 and J usage is TRBJ2-3; weak D call: TRBD2 (6 bases). The CDR3 runs to 14 residues. The V gene lost 6 bases and the J gene lost 5 bases, with 15 bases spanning the gap. CDR3 amino acids: CASSRLATVDTQYF. The DNA of the CDR3 is TGTGCCAGCAGCCGTCTAGCGACGGTAGATACGCAGTATTTT.

The chain recombines TRBV5-6 with TRBJ2-2; 12 nucleotides match TRBD2. Germline lookup yields CDR1 SGHDT and CDR2 YYEEEE. The V and J ends lost 1 base and 4 bases, in that order; junction bases with no gene match: 14. The CDR3 runs 20 residues. In nucleotides, the CDR3 is TGTGCCAGCAGCTTGTCTCGGCTAGCGGGAGGGCCCCGCGTCACCGGGGAGCTGTTTTTT. Translation gives CASSLSRLAGGPRVTGELFF.

Many counts were recorded for this clonotype. The chain combines TRBV12-3 or TRBV12-4 with TRBJ2-6; D remains ambiguous. This CDR3 spans 16 amino acids. Trimming cost V 1 base and J 5 bases, with 12 bases left between them. This CDR3 reads CASSLVEPGWANVLTF. The CDR3 DNA follows: TGTGCCAGCAGTTTAGTAGAACCGGGCTGGGCCAACGTCCTGACTTTC.

The CDR3 bases are TGCGCCAGCTGCCAGACTGGTCCGGGCGAGCAGTACTTC. Translation gives CASCQTGPGEQYF. The rearrangement uses TRBV5-1 and TRBJ2-7; D ambiguous. This CDR3 comprises 13 residues. The V gene lost 7 bases and the J gene lost 6 bases, with 17 bases spanning the gap. Germline V gene data show CDR1 as SGHRS and CDR2 as YFSETQ.

The table lists this clonotype with many counts. This chain links TRBV10-3 with TRBJ2-1, with 12 bases that match TRBD2. From germline, CDR1 is ENHRY and CDR2 SYGVKD. Trimming cost V 4 bases and J 10 bases; bases outside gene matches: 5. The CDR3 consists of 14 residues. The CDR3 nucleotides read TGTGCCATCAGTGCGACTAGCGGGGGCCAAGAGCAGTTCTTC. Its protein is CAISATSGGQEQFF.

Ten or more counts support this clonotype. This chain links TRBV6-5 with TRBJ2-4; D uncertain. CDR3 size: 17 residues. The germline V and J ends were trimmed by 4 bases and 1 base, with 17 bases remaining between them. Germline V CDR1 and CDR2: MNHEY, SVGAGI. The chain's CDR3 is CASSSTPSRMAKNIQYF. Here the CDR3 DNA reads TGTGCCAGCAGTTCTACCCCATCAAGGATGGCCAAAAACATTCAGTACTTC.

The J gene is TRBJ1-1, the V gene TRBV5-1; 8 bases are shared with TRBD1. Per the germline V gene, CDR1 is SGHRS and CDR2 is YFSETQ. There are 15 residues in the CDR3. Unmatched junction bases numbered 10, after V lost 4 bases and J lost 5 bases. The CDR3 DNA reads TGCGCCAGCAGCGCCAAACAGGGGGTGGGTACTGAAGCTTTCTTT. Protein: CASSAKQGVGTEAFF.

This clonotype was seen many times. This chain links TRBV7-3 with TRBJ2-2; 7 bases match TRBD1. The CDR3 consists of 13 residues. The germline CDR1 and CDR2 sequences are SGHTA and FQGTGA. The J segment lost 6 bases and the V segment lost 9 bases, leaving 7 bases of the junction unmatched. The DNA for the CDR3 is TGTGCCAGTACGACAGGGACGGCCGGGGAGCTGTTTTTT. Translating it yields CASTTGTAGELFF.

DNA of the CDR3: TGTGCCAGCAGCCAAATGCGGGGGGGCACAGATACGCAGTATTTT. It is translated as CASSQMRGGTDTQYF. The genes are TRBV4-2 and TRBJ2-3; 8 positions match TRBD2. Unmatched junction bases numbered 2, after V lost 2 bases and J lost 1 base. Germline lookup yields CDR1 LGHNA and CDR2 YNFKEQ. This CDR3 region has 15 residues.

This clonotype was detected ten times or more. V usage is TRBV12-3 or TRBV12-4 and J usage is TRBJ2-3; 7 bases fit TRBD2. J lost 4 bases, V lost 3 bases, and 7 bases had no gene match. The CDR3 loop spans 15 amino acids. The CDR3 sequence: CASSFFGGGPDTQYF. For the CDR3, the DNA is TGTGCCAGCAGTTTCTTTGGCGGGGGACCAGATACGCAGTATTTT.

J is TRBJ2-6 and V is TRBV9; 7 bases are shared with TRBD1. This CDR3 region has 18 residues. J was trimmed by 0 bases and V by 4 bases; bases with no gene match: 10. Per the germline V gene, CDR1 is SGDLS and CDR2 is YYNGEE. The DNA of the CDR3 is TGTGCCAGCAGCCCCAGGGACAGCCAGTTCTCTGGGGCCAACGTCCTGACTTTC. Translated: CASSPRDSQFSGANVLTF.